This TCR beta chain was sequenced for a study of memory CD4+ T cells and cytomegalovirus serostatus. The overall study: Of the healthy Belgian adults, 9 were CMV seropositive and more than 20 seronegative.

This clone was detected only a few times. The antigen remains unidentified. Single viable CD3+CD4+CD8-CD45RO+ cells were sorted as the memory CD4+ T cells. Study-wide findings and caveats: The CMV-associated TCR signature appears largely within the CD4+ memory repertoire. Each of approximately 73 CMV-associated TCRbeta sequences occurred in one to five individuals.

Between the trimmed V and J ends, which lost 1 base and 5 bases, there was a span of 11 bases. CDR1 SEHNR and CDR2 FQNEAQ come from the germline V gene (reference sequence). The CDR3 totals 14 residues. Per the original methods: Out-of-frame sequences were removed, leaving 2,000,000 or so distinct TCRbeta sequences. The table came from immunoSEQ multiplex PCR; TCRdb's copy has only in-frame clones and leaves some out. V, J and clone size are taken as reported in that table, and D and trimming were inferred from the DNA itself. The sample yields tens of thousands of clones, roughly 80% seen once. The chain couples TRBV7-9 to TRBJ1-1; D unresolved. This TCR was recovered from an adult in good health and CMV-seronegative. The material sequenced was memory CD4+ T cells from blood. CDR3 region: CASSLEHPGTEAFF. The CDR3 DNA sequence: TGTGCCAGCAGCTTAGAACACCCGGGGACTGAAGCTTTCTTT. The variable domain in full, with the rest retrieved from reference TRBV7-9 and TRBJ1-1, is DTGVSQNPRHKITKRGQNVTFRCDPISEHNRLYWYRQTLGQGPEFLTYFQNEAQLEKSRLLSDRFSAERPKGSFSTLEIQRTEQGDSAMYLCASSLEHPGTEAFFGQGTRLTVV.